The 23 T cell receptor beta chains below were found in one sample sequenced in a study of CD8 T cells in ankylosing spondylitis. From the 5' RACE reads, TCRdb called clonotypes with MiXCR, one entry per CDR3 protein. The table has 200,000 to 300,000 distinct CDR3 sequences, 32% seen once. Sequencing was carried out using blood, either unsorted or a sorted T cell fraction (not recorded which). These receptors originate from a male donor with ankylosing spondylitis or in good health (not recorded which).

This clonotype was recorded a few times. The chain has TRBV5-6 and TRBJ2-7; D might be TRBD1 or TRBD2, each matching 6 bases. Looked up from germline, CDR1 is SGHDT and CDR2 is YYEEEE. This CDR3 has 14 residues. The V and J ends lost 7 bases and 0 bases respectively, with 14 bases between them. CDR3 loop: CASHSGGGSYEQYF. The CDR3 DNA reads TGTGCCAGCCACAGTGGAGGGGGCTCCTACGAGCAGTACTTC.

The rearrangement links TRBV6-1 to TRBJ1-4; D unresolved. The CDR3 extends over 14 amino acids. With 8 bases removed from V and 3 bases from J, the gap between germline ends came to 13 bases. Germline V gene lookup returns CDR1 MNHNS and CDR2 SASEGT. CDR3 in amino acids: CASGTILPNEKLFF. CDR3 DNA sequence: TGTGCCAGCGGTACGATACTTCCTAATGAAAAACTGTTTTTT.

This clonotype occurred once. This chain connects TRBV12-3 or TRBV12-4 to TRBJ1-4; 7 bases fit TRBD1. V shed 6 bases, J shed 8 bases, and the junction held 12 bases outside the gene matches. The CDR3 has 15 residues. DNA of the CDR3: TGTGCCAGCAGAACTGCCGGGACAGCCCTAGAAAAACTGTTTTTT. Amino acid sequence: CASRTAGTALEKLFF.

The chain couples TRBV12-3 or TRBV12-4 to TRBJ2-5; tentative D call: TRBD1 (5 bases). The CDR3 has 13 amino acids. The V end was cut by 7 bases, the J end by 2 bases, with 11 bases between. The CDR3 sequence is CASTPGWQETQYF. Here the CDR3 DNA reads TGTGCCAGCACCCCAGGGTGGCAAGAGACCCAGTACTTC.

The chain carries TRBV27 and TRBJ2-1; TRBD2 matches at 11 bases. J was trimmed by 5 bases and V by 4 bases; bases with no gene match: 7. The CDR3 has 16 amino acids. CDR1 and CDR2 from the germline V gene are MNHEY and SMNVEV (reference sequence). The CDR3 DNA sequence: TGTGCCAGCAGTTCCCCGACTAGCGGGATAAACAATGAGCAGTTCTTC. Its translation is CASSSPTSGINNEQFF.

CDR3 sequence reads: CASSRGGGKYNEQFF. The CDR3 nucleotides are TGTGCCAGCAGCCGAGGGGGGGGGAAGTACAATGAGCAGTTCTTC. The chain joins TRBV7-8 to TRBJ2-1, with D possibly being TRBD2 (7 bases). This CDR3 region has 15 residues. CDR1 and CDR2 (germline): SGHVS, FQNEAQ. Trimming removed 5 bases from V and 4 bases from J, with 15 bases in between.

This chain joins TRBV20-1 and TRBJ1-1, with D possibly TRBD1 on 6 matching bases. In germline, CDR1 is DFQATT, CDR2 SNEGSKA (reference sequence). The CDR3 is 15 amino acids. As DNA, the CDR3 is TGCAGCGCCATACAACCACAGGGCTTGGTGGCTGAAGCTTTCTTT. It encodes CSAIQPQGLVAEAFF.

The chain joins TRBV12-3 or TRBV12-4 to TRBJ2-5, with D perhaps assigned TRBD1 or TRBD2 (5 bases each). There are 13 residues in the CDR3. Trimming removed 6 bases from V and 4 bases from J, with 12 bases in between. DNA for the CDR3: TGTGCCAGCAGAAATAGGGGACGAGAGACCCAGTACTTC. Translating gives CASRNRGRETQYF.

This rearrangement joins TRBV20-1 to TRBJ2-5, with D possibly TRBD2 on 5 matching bases. The V end was cut by 6 bases, the J end by 3 bases, with 17 bases between. CDR3 size: 14 residues. CDR1 and CDR2 from the germline V gene are DFQATT and SNEGSKA (reference sequence). The chain's CDR3 is CSASGVRPKETQYF. For the CDR3, the DNA is TGCAGTGCCTCCGGGGTCCGGCCCAAAGAGACCCAGTACTTC.

This chain uses TRBV7-8 with TRBJ1-2; D may be TRBD1 (5 bases). The CDR3 is 14 amino acids. Germline-derived CDR1 and CDR2 are SGHVS and FQNEAQ. V was shortened by 1 base and J by 2 bases, with 8 bases between the two germline ends. The CDR3 loop is CASSLGGLNYGYTF. The CDR3 DNA reads TGTGCCAGCAGCTTAGGGGGGTTGAACTATGGCTACACCTTC. The complete variable domain, with remaining parts taken from reference TRBV7-8 and TRBJ1-2, reads GAGVSQSPRYKVAKRGQDVALRCDPISGHVSLFWYQQALGQGPEFLTYFQNEAQLDKSGLPSDRFFAERPEGSVSTLKIQRTQQEDSAVYLCASSLGGLNYGYTFGSGTRLTVV.

This clonotype is a singleton in its sample. J is TRBJ2-3 and V is TRBV7-2, with no clear D. Germline V gives CDR1 SGHTA, CDR2 FQGNSA. The CDR3 contains 14 residues. V was clipped by 2 bases and J by 0 bases, with 6 bases between them. The CDR3 coding sequence is TGTGCCAGCAGCTTAAGTCCCAGCACAGATACGCAGTATTTT. It yields the protein CASSLSPSTDTQYF.

The gene calls are TRBV5-1 and TRBJ2-7, with D perhaps TRBD1 (6 bases). V gave up 4 bases and J gave up 2 bases, with 10 bases separating them. This CDR3 has 13 residues. CDR1 and CDR2 from the germline V gene are SGHRS and YFSETQ. This CDR3 reads CASSPRQAYEQYF. The CDR3 DNA reads TGCGCCAGCAGCCCGAGACAGGCCTACGAGCAGTACTTC. Looking up the rest from reference TRBV5-1 and TRBJ2-7 gives the full variable domain: KAGVTQTPRYLIKTRGQQVTLSCSPISGHRSVSWYQQTPGQGLQFLFEYFSETQRNKGNFPGRFSGRQFSNSRSEMNVSTLELGDSALYLCASSPRQAYEQYFGPGTRLTVT.

This chain links TRBV7-9 with TRBJ2-5; unclear D gene. The CDR3 has 15 amino acids. The V gene lost 5 bases and the J gene lost 2 bases, with 15 bases spanning the gap. Looked up from germline, CDR1 is SEHNR and CDR2 is FQNEAQ (reference sequence). CDR3 sequence: CASSDVLRIQETQYF. CDR3 DNA: TGTGCCAGCAGCGACGTCCTGCGGATTCAAGAGACCCAGTACTTC. Full variable domain (missing parts from reference TRBV7-9 and TRBJ2-5): DTGVSQNPRHKITKRGQNVTFRCDPISEHNRLYWYRQTLGQGPEFLTYFQNEAQLEKSRLLSDRFSAERPKGSFSTLEIQRTEQGDSAMYLCASSDVLRIQETQYFGPGTRLLVL.

Comment on this clonotype: A junction end diverges from the germline sequence, so it may reflect a read error. The chain uses TRBV20-1 and TRBJ1-1; D gene uncertain. The length of the CDR3 is 9 residues. Germline V gene sequence: CDR1 DFQATT, CDR2 SNEGSKA (reference sequence). CDR3 loop: CSANTEAFF. The CDR3 DNA is TGCAGTGCCAACACGGAAGCTTTCTTT.

The V call is TRBV7-8, the J call TRBJ1-4, with a possible D match to TRBD1 (6 bases). The length of the CDR3 is 15 residues. CDR1 SGHVS and CDR2 FQNEAQ come from the germline V gene. V was pared by 3 bases and J by 7 bases, with 15 bases between. The CDR3: CASSFGQMEGEKLFF. Here the CDR3 DNA reads TGTGCCAGCAGCTTCGGACAGATGGAGGGTGAAAAACTGTTTTTT.

The J gene is TRBJ1-2, the V gene TRBV12-3 or TRBV12-4; 8 positions match TRBD1. Unmatched junction bases numbered 6, after V lost 4 bases and J lost 5 bases. The length of the CDR3 is 14 residues. The CDR3: CASSYNRGMYGYTF. For the CDR3, the DNA is TGTGCCAGCAGTTATAACAGGGGGATGTATGGCTACACCTTC.

The V call is TRBV29-1, the J call TRBJ2-7, with D unclear. Germline loops: CDR1 SQVTM, CDR2 ANQGSEA. CDR3 length equals 12 residues. Trimming stripped 1 base from V and 4 bases from J, with 8 bases between. The CDR3 spells CSVEVSTYEQYF. The CDR3 DNA is TGCAGCGTTGAAGTATCAACGTACGAGCAGTACTTC.

The V and J genes are TRBV11-2 and TRBJ1-1; TRBD1 matches 8 bases. Per germline, CDR1 SGHAT and CDR2 FQNNGV. The V and J ends lost 2 bases and 5 bases, in that order; junction bases with no gene match: 7. The CDR3 loop spans 15 amino acids. The CDR3 spells CASSLTTGEGTEAFF. DNA for the CDR3: TGTGCCAGCAGCTTAACGACAGGGGAAGGGACTGAAGCTTTCTTT.

J is TRBJ1-1 and V is TRBV4-1, with D possibly being TRBD1 (5 bases). The CDR3 spans 17 residues. Germline CDR1 is MGHRA and CDR2 is YSYEKL. V lost 0 bases, J lost 0 bases, and 14 bases lay in between. The CDR3 sequence is CASSQDLFRGLNTEAFF. In DNA form, the CDR3 reads TGCGCCAGCAGCCAAGATCTGTTTAGGGGCTTGAACACTGAAGCTTTCTTT.

The gene calls are TRBV12-3 or TRBV12-4 and TRBJ1-2, with a possible D match to TRBD1 (5 bases). The CDR3 loop spans 13 amino acids. Trimming cost V 7 bases and J 4 bases, with 13 bases left between them. As DNA, the CDR3 is TGTGCCAGCACCACGGGACGGTTCTATGGCTACACCTTC. Translating it yields CASTTGRFYGYTF.

The table lists this clonotype with a few counts. The V gene is TRBV5-1, the J gene TRBJ2-3; no clear D. The V gene's germline CDR1 is SGHRS and CDR2 YFSETQ. V lost 7 bases and J lost 0, with 15 bases in between. The CDR3 is 15 amino acids. DNA for the CDR3: TGCGCCAGCGTACCCTCTACCGCTAGCACAGATACGCAGTATTTT. Its protein product is CASVPSTASTDTQYF.

The chain combines TRBV11-1 with TRBJ2-5, with TRBD1 identical over 9 bases. The ends lost 5 bases at V and 1 base at J; junction bases unmatched: 17. This CDR3 has 19 residues. Germline V gene lookup returns CDR1 SGHAT and CDR2 FQDESV (reference sequence). This CDR3 is CASSPLYRDRVPFQETQYF. CDR3 bases: TGTGCCAGCAGCCCCCTGTACCGGGACAGGGTACCCTTCCAAGAGACCCAGTACTTC.

The table lists this clonotype with a few counts. This rearrangement joins TRBV6-5 to TRBJ2-7, with 7 bases aligning to TRBD1. Germline V gene data show CDR1 as MNHEY and CDR2 as SVGAGI. J gave up 7 bases and V 2 bases, and 11 bases lay outside the gene matches. There are 15 residues in the CDR3. CDR3 coding DNA: TGTGCCAGCAGTTACGAGGGACAGAGCCCGGGAGAGCAGTACTTC. Encoded protein: CASSYEGQSPGEQYF.